This T cell receptor beta chain stems from a study of T cell responses to AZD1222 COVID-19 vaccine. The germline CDR1 and CDR2 sequences are SGHNT and YYREEE (reference sequence). V was clipped by 3 bases and J by 7 bases, with 13 bases between them. The CDR3 is 14 residues long. Data came from immunoSEQ multiplex PCR; TCRdb stores just in-frame clones and leaves some out. Among 150,000 to 200,000 clones listed, approximately 94% were seen once. This clonotype originated in an adult in good health. The chain joins TRBV5-4 to TRBJ2-2, with no clear D. The sequences come from peripheral blood, collected on day 0 of AZD1222 vaccination. CDR3 amino acids: CASSSPVKNGELFF. DNA of the CDR3: TGTGCCAGCAGCTCCCCGGTGAAGAACGGGGAGCTGTTTTTT.